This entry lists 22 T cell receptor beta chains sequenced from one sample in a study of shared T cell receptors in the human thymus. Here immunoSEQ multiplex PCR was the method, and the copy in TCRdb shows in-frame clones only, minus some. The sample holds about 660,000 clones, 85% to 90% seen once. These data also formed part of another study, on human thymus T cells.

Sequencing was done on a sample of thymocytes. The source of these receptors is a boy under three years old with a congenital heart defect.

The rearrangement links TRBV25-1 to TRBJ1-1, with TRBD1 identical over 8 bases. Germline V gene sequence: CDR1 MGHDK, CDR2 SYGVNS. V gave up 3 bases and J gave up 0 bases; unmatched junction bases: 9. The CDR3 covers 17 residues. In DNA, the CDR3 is TGTGCCAGCAGTGACCCCCATCCGGGACAGGTGAACACTGAAGCTTTCTTT. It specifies CASSDPHPGQVNTEAFF.

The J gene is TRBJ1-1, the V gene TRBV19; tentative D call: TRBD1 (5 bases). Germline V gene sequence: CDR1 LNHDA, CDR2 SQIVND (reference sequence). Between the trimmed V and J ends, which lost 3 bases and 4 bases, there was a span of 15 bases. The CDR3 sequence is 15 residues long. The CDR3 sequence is CASSMGRGLGTEAFF. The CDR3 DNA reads TGTGCCAGTAGTATGGGGCGGGGTCTGGGCACTGAAGCTTTCTTT.

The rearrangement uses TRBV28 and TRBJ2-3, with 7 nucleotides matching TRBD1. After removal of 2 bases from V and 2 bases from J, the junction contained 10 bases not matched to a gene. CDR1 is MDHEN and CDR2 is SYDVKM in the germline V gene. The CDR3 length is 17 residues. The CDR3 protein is CASSLGINRGYTDTQYF. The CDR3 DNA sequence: TGTGCCAGCAGTTTAGGTATTAACAGGGGATACACAGATACGCAGTATTTT.

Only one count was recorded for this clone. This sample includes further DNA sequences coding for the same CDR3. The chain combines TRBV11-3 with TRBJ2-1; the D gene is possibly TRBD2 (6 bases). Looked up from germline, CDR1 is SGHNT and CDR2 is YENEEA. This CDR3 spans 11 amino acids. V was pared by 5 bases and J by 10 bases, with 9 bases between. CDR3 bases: TGTGCCAGCAGCCCTGGGGGGGAGCAGTTCTTC. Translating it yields CASSPGGEQFF.

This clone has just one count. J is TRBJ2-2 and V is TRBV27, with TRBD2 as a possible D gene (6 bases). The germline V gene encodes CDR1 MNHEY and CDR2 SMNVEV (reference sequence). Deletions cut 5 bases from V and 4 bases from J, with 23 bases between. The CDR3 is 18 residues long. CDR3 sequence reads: CASSPRDSITAGTGELFF. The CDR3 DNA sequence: TGTGCCAGCAGTCCCCGGGACTCGATCACGGCGGGCACCGGGGAGCTGTTTTTT.

The CDR3 DNA is TGCGCCAGCTCCCCGTGGTCCGGAATAAAGACTAGCGGGAGAGGGGAGGACGAGCAGTACTTC. Encoded protein: CASSPWSGIKTSGRGEDEQYF. This sequence joins TRBV4-1 and TRBJ2-7, with 12 bases matching TRBD2. Germline CDR1 is MGHRA and CDR2 is YSYEKL. The V gene end was trimmed by 8 bases and the J gene end by 5 bases; junction bases not matched to a gene: 28. This CDR3 contains 21 residues.

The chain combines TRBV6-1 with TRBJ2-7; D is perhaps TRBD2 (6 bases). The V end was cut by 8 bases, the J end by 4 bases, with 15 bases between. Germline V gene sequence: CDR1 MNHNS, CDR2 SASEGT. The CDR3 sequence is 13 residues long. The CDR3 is CASWDGSGYEQYF. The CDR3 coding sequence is TGTGCCAGCTGGGACGGGAGCGGTTACGAGCAGTACTTC.

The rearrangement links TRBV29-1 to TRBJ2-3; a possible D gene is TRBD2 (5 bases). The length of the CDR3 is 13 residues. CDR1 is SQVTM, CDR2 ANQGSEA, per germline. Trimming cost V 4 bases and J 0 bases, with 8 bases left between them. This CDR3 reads CSVVGRSTDTQYF. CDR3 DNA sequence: TGCAGCGTTGTAGGGAGAAGCACAGATACGCAGTATTTT.

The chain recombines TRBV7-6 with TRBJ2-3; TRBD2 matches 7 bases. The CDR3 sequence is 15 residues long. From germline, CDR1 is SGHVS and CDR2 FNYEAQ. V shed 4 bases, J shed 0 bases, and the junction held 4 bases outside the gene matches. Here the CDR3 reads CASSSSSGSTDTQYF. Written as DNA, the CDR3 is TGTGCCAGCAGCTCCTCTAGCGGTAGCACAGATACGCAGTATTTT. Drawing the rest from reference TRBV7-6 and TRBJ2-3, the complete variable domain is GAGVSQSPRYKVTKRGQDVALRCDPISGHVSLYWYRQALGQGPEFLTYFNYEAQQDKSGLPNDRFSAERPEGSISTLTIQRTEQRDSAMYRCASSSSSGSTDTQYFGPGTRLTVL.

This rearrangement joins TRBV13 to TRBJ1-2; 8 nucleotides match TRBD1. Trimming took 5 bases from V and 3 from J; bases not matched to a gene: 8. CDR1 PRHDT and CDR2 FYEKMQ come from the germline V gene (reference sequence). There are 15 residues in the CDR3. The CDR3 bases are TGTGCCAGCAGCCCAGTCCCACAGGGGGACTATGGCTACACCTTC. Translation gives CASSPVPQGDYGYTF.

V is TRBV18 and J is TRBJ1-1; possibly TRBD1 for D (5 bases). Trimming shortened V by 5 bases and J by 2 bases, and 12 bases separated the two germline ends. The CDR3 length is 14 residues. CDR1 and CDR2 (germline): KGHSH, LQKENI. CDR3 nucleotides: TGTGCCAGCTCAACGGGGGGGGGTAACACTGAAGCTTTCTTT. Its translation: CASSTGGGNTEAFF.

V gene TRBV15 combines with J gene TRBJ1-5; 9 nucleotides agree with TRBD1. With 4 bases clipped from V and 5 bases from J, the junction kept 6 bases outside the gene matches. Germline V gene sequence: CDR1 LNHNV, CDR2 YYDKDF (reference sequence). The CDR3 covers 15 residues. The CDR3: CATSIRDRVYQPQHF. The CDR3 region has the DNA TGTGCCACCAGCATCCGGGACAGGGTGTATCAGCCCCAGCATTTT.

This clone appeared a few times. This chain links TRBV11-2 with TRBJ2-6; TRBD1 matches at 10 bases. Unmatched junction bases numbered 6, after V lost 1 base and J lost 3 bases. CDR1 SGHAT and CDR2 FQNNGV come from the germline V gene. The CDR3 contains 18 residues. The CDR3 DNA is TGTGCCAGCAGCTTAGTCGGGACAGGGGTAGATGGGGCCAACGTCCTGACTTTC. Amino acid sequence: CASSLVGTGVDGANVLTF.

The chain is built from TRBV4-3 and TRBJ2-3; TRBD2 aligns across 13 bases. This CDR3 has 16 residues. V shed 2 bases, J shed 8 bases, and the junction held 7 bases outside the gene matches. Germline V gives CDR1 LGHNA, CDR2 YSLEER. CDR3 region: CASSQLGLAGSGTQYF. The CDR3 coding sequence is TGCGCCAGCAGCCAACTGGGACTAGCGGGGTCCGGTACGCAGTATTTT.

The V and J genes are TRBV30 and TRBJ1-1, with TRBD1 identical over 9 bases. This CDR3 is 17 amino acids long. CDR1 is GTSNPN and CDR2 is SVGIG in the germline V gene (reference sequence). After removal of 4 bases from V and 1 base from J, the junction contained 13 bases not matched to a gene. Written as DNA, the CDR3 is TGTGCCTGGACCCCCGGGGACAGGGCGCGGAGGAACACTGAAGCTTTCTTT. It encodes CAWTPGDRARRNTEAFF. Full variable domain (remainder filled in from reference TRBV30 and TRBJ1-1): SQTIHQWPATLVQPVGSPLSLECTVEGTSNPNLYWYRQAAGRGLQLLFYSVGIGQISSEVPQNLSASRPQDRQFILSSKKLLLSDSGFYLCAWTPGDRARRNTEAFFGQGTRLTVV.

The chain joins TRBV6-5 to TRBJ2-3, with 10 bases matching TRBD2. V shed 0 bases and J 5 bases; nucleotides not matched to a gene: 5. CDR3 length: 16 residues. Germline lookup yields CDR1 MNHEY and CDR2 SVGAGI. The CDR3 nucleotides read TGTGCCAGCAGTTACTCGCGGGCTAGCGGGAGAGATACGCAGTATTTT. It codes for CASSYSRASGRDTQYF.

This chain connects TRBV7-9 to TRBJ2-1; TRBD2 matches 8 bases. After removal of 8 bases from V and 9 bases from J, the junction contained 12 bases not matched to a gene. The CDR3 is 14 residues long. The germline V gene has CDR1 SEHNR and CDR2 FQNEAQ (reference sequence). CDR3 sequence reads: CASVGGRLACEQFF. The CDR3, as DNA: TGTGCCAGCGTGGGGGGTCGACTAGCGTGTGAGCAGTTCTTC.

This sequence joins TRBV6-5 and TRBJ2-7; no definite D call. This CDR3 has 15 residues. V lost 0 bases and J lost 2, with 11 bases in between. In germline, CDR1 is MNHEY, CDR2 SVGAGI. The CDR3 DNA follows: TGTGCCAGCAGTTACTCTGGCGGATTACCCTACGAGCAGTACTTC. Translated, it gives CASSYSGGLPYEQYF.

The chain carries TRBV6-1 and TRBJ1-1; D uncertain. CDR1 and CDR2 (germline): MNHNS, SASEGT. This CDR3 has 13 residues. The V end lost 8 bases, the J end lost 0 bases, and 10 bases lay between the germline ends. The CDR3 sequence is CASPRGMNTEAFF. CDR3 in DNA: TGTGCCAGCCCCAGAGGAATGAACACTGAAGCTTTCTTT.

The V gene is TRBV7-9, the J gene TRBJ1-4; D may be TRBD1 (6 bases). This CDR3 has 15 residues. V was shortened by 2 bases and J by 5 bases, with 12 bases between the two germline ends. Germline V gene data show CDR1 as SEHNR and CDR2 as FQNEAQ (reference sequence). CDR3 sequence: CASSLLQGRNEKLFF. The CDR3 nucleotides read TGTGCCAGCAGCTTATTACAGGGTCGGAATGAAAAACTGTTTTTT.

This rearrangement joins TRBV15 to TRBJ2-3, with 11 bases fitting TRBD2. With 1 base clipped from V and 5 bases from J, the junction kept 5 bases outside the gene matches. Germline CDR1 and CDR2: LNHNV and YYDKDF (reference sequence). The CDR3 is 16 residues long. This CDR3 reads CATSRVAGGWGDTQYF. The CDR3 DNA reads TGTGCCACCAGCAGAGTAGCGGGAGGGTGGGGAGATACGCAGTATTTT.

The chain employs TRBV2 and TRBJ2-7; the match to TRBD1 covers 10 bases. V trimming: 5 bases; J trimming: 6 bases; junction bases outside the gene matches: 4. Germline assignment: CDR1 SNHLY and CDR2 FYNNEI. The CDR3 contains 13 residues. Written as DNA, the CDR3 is TGTGCCAGCAGTACGGACAGGGGGGGCGAGCAGTACTTC. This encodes CASSTDRGGEQYF.